Listed here is a single T cell receptor beta chain. The sample originates from a study of blood T cells in healthy people across ages. Together with a sample-barcoded 5' primer, a J-beta primer mix was included in a second PCR lasting roughly 6 to 12 cycles. Via MiXCR, TCRdb re-called the 5' RACE reads, giving one row per CDR3 protein. This table holds over a million distinct CDR3 sequences, roughly 64% found once. Germline lookup yields CDR1 LGHNA and CDR2 YSLEER. J lost 12 bases, V lost 1 base, and 9 bases had no gene match. There are 15 residues in the CDR3. The material sequenced was blood. The sequence came from a young man in good health. V is TRBV4-3 and J is TRBJ2-1; 10 bases map to TRBD2. The CDR3 is CASSQVAGGQKGQFF. CDR3 nucleotide sequence: TGCGCCAGCAGCCAAGTAGCGGGGGGTCAAAAGGGGCAGTTCTTC.